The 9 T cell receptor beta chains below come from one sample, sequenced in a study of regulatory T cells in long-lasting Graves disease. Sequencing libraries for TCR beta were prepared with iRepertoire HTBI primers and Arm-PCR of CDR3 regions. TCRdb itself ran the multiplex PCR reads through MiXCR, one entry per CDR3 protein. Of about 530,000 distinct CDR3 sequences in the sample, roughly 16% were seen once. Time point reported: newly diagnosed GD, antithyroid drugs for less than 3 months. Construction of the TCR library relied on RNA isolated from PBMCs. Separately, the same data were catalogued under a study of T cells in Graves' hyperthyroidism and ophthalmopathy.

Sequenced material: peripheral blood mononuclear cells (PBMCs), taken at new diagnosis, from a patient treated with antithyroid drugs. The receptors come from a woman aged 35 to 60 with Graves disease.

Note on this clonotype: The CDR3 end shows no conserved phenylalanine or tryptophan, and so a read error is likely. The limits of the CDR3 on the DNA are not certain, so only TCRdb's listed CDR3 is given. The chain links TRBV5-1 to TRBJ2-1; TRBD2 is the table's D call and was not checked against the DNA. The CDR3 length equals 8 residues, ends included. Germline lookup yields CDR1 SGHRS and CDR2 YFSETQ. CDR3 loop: CASSPEGA.

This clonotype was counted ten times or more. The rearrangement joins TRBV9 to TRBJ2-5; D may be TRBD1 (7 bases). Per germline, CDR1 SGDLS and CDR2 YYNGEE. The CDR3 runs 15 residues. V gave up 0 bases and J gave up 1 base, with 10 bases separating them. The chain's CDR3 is CASSVVQGGQETQYF. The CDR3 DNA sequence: TGTGCCAGCAGCGTAGTTCAGGGGGGCCAAGAGACCCAGTACTTC.

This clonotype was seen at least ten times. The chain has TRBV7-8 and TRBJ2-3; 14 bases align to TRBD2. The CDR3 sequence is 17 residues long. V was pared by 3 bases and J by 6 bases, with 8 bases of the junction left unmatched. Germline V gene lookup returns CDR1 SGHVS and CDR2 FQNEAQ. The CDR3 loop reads CASSLSGTSGGMDTQYF. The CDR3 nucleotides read TGTGCCAGCAGCTTGTCCGGGACTAGCGGGGGAATGGATACGCAGTATTTT.

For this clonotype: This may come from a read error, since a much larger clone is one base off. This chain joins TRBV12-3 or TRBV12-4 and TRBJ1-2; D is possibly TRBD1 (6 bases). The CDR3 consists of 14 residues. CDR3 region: CTSSFEQGNYGYTF. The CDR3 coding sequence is TGTACCAGCAGTTTCGAGCAGGGGAACTATGGCTACACCTTC.

CDR3 sequence: CASSVEGGGGGSHNEQFF. CDR3 coding DNA: TGTGCCAGCAGCGTAGAGGGTGGCGGGGGGGGTTCCCACAATGAGCAGTTCTTC. The J gene is TRBJ2-1, the V gene TRBV9; 9 nucleotides align to TRBD2. There are 18 residues in the CDR3. Germline CDR1 SGDLS, CDR2 YYNGEE. Germline trimming cut 0 bases from V and 5 bases from J; bases unmatched to any gene: 12. The whole variable domain, remainder taken from reference TRBV9 and TRBJ2-1, is DSGVTQTPKHLITATGQRVTLRCSPRSGDLSVYWYQQSLDQGLQFLIQYYNGEERAKGNILERFSAQQFPDLHSELNLSSLELGDSALYFCASSVEGGGGGSHNEQFFGPGTRLTVL.

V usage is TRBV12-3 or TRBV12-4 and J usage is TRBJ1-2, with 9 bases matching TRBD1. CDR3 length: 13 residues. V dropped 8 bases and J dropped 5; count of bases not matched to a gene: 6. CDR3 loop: CASRRGTGYGYTF. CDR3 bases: TGTGCCAGCCGCAGGGGGACAGGGTATGGCTACACCTTC.

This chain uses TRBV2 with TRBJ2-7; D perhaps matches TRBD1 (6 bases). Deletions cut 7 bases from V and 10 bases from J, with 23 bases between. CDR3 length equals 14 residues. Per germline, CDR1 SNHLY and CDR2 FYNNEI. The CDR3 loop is CASIPETGQTFQYF. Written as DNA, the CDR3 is TGTGCCAGCATCCCCGAGACAGGACAAACATTTCAGTACTTC.

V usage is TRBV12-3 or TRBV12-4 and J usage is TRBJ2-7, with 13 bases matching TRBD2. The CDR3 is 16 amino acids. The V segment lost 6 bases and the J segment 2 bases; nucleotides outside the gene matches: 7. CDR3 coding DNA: TGTGCCAGCAGCACAACTAGCGGGGGGGCCGCCTACGAGCAGTACTTC. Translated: CASSTTSGGAAYEQYF.

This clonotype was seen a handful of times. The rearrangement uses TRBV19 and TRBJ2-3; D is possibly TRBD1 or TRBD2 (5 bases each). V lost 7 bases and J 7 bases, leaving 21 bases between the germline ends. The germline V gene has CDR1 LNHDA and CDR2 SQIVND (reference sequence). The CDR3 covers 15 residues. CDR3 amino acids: CASTLARGPGYTQYF. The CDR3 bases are TGTGCCAGTACCCTTGCCCGGGGCCCAGGGTATACGCAGTATTTT.